These 28 T cell receptor beta chains were sequenced from one sample in a study of cytomegalovirus exposure and HLA in healthy donors. With 60 Vbeta and 13 Jbeta primers, the PCR was carried out. Method: immunoSEQ multiplex PCR; TCRdb's copy keeps in-frame clones and lacks some. Of roughly 180,000 clones in the sample, under 80% are singletons; the top ten hold roughly 2.5%. Sequencing input: PBMCs. Every receptor here comes from a woman aged 25 to 39 in good health and CMV-seropositive.

This clone was seen a handful of times. V usage is TRBV28 and J usage is TRBJ1-2; D call uncertain. The V gene lost 5 bases and the J gene lost 2 bases, with 15 bases spanning the gap. The germline gives CDR1 MDHEN, CDR2 SYDVKM. The CDR3 consists of 15 residues. CDR3 in DNA: TGTGCCAGCAGTACGGGAGGGCCGGGGAACTATGGCTACACCTTC. It encodes CASSTGGPGNYGYTF.

This clone was detected once. The rearrangement uses TRBV7-9 and TRBJ2-3; D is possibly TRBD2 (5 bases). Between the trimmed V and J ends, which lost 5 bases and 2 bases, there was a span of 20 bases. The CDR3 covers 17 residues. Germline assignment: CDR1 SEHNR and CDR2 FQNEAQ (reference sequence). CDR3: CASSALAVGLHTDTQYF. CDR3 bases: TGTGCCAGCAGCGCCCTAGCCGTTGGTCTACACACAGATACGCAGTATTTT.

This rearrangement joins TRBV18 to TRBJ2-3; TRBD2 matches at 13 bases. CDR1 KGHSH and CDR2 LQKENI come from the germline V gene. V lost 4 bases, J lost 4 bases, and 5 bases stayed unmatched. The CDR3 length is 16 residues. The chain's CDR3 is CASSRTSGGSADTQYF. CDR3 DNA sequence: TGTGCCAGCTCACGGACTAGCGGGGGAAGTGCAGATACGCAGTATTTT.

The chain recombines TRBV19 with TRBJ2-2; 12 nucleotides line up with TRBD2. With V trimmed by 3 bases and J by 3 bases, 5 bases remained unmatched. CDR3 length: 17 residues. Germline CDR1 and CDR2: LNHDA and SQIVND (reference sequence). The CDR3 DNA reads as TGTGCCAGTAGTATCCTAGCGGGGGGGCAAGACACCGGGGAGCTGTTTTTT. It is translated as CASSILAGGQDTGELFF.

The chain couples TRBV4-1 to TRBJ2-5, with 11 bases aligning to TRBD2. The CDR3 covers 17 residues. Trimming removed 4 bases from V and 2 bases from J; junction bases left unmatched: 9. CDR1 and CDR2 from the germline V gene are MGHRA and YSYEKL. This CDR3 reads CASSPGGASGGQETQYF. The CDR3 DNA reads as TGCGCCAGCAGCCCGGGGGGGGCTAGCGGGGGGCAAGAGACCCAGTACTTC.

The chain couples TRBV11-3 to TRBJ2-5, with 8 bases identical to TRBD1. The germline V gene encodes CDR1 SGHNT and CDR2 YENEEA. The CDR3 has 12 residues. V dropped 9 bases and J dropped 4; count of bases not matched to a gene: 4. The CDR3 here is CASDDRGETQYF. The CDR3 bases are TGTGCCAGTGACGACAGGGGAGAGACCCAGTACTTC.

The CDR3 spells CASSLVGGQETQYF. CDR3 coding DNA: TGTGCCAGCAGCTTAGTGGGGGGCCAAGAGACCCAGTACTTC. The chain carries TRBV7-9 and TRBJ2-5; D is perhaps TRBD2 (6 bases). V dropped 1 base and J dropped 1 base, with 7 bases sitting between them. Per the germline V gene, CDR1 is SEHNR and CDR2 is FQNEAQ (reference sequence). CDR3 length: 14 residues.

CDR3 in amino acids: CASSPGGVPLEAQYF. The CDR3 bases are TGTGCCAGCAGCCCCGGGGGGGTCCCTTTGGAGGCCCAGTACTTC. This sequence joins TRBV7-3 and TRBJ2-5; 8 bases align to TRBD2. The ends lost 5 bases at V and 9 bases at J; junction bases unmatched: 14. Germline V gene lookup returns CDR1 SGHTA and CDR2 FQGTGA. This CDR3 comprises 15 residues.

In its sample, this clone was seen a few times. The J gene is TRBJ1-2, the V gene TRBV4-1; TRBD1 is a possible D gene (6 bases). Trimming shortened V by 0 bases and J by 4 bases, and 12 bases separated the two germline ends. The CDR3 is 15 residues long. Germline assignment: CDR1 MGHRA and CDR2 YSYEKL. The CDR3 reads CASSQDDRFSYGYTF. CDR3 coding DNA: TGCGCCAGCAGCCAAGACGACAGGTTCTCCTATGGCTACACCTTC.

Comment on this clone: One end of the junction fails to match germline, which may point to a read error. The V gene is TRBV6-1, the J gene TRBJ2-6, with D maybe TRBD1 (5 bases). Germline V gene data show CDR1 as MNHNS and CDR2 as SASEGT. There are 15 residues in the CDR3. The CDR3 region has the DNA TGTGCCAGCTATCGATCGAGCTCTGGGGCCAACGGCCTGACTTTC. It codes for CASYRSSSGANGLTF.

This chain uses TRBV5-3 with TRBJ1-2, with TRBD1 identical over 7 bases. TRBV5-3 is flagged as an ORF with uncertain function. Germline trimming cut 4 bases from V and 3 bases from J; bases unmatched to any gene: 9. The CDR3 has 15 amino acids. The CDR3 DNA reads as TGTGCCAGAAGCAAACAGGGGAAAGGGGACTATGGCTACACCTTC. Protein: CARSKQGKGDYGYTF.

The V gene is TRBV30, the J gene TRBJ2-5, with D perhaps TRBD1 (6 bases). The end of the DNA is better explained by TRBJ2-7, so the J call may be wrong. Germline assignment: CDR1 GTSNPN and CDR2 SVGIG (reference sequence). The CDR3 contains 14 residues. Here the CDR3 reads CAWRNRARTYEQYF. In DNA form, the CDR3 reads TGTGCCTGGAGGAACAGGGCAAGAACCTACGAGCAGTACTTC.

This clone showed up just a few times. V gene TRBV4-3 combines with J gene TRBJ1-4; 8 nucleotides agree with TRBD1. The J segment lost 8 bases and the V segment lost 2 bases, leaving 7 bases of the junction unmatched. The CDR3 length is 15 residues. The germline gives CDR1 LGHNA, CDR2 YSLEER. For the CDR3, the DNA is TGCGCCAGCAGCCAATCCGGAACAGGGGGAGAAAAACTGTTTTTT. Amino acid sequence: CASSQSGTGGEKLFF.

The chain recombines TRBV4-2 with TRBJ2-1; D is perhaps TRBD2 (6 bases). V was clipped by 3 bases and J by 2 bases, with 23 bases between them. The CDR3 extends over 19 amino acids. Germline V gene data show CDR1 as LGHNA and CDR2 as YNFKEQ. CDR3 sequence: CASSQRLALGGVAYNEQFF. For the CDR3, the DNA is TGTGCCAGCAGCCAGCGATTAGCCCTCGGCGGGGTGGCCTACAATGAGCAGTTCTTC.

The rearrangement joins TRBV19 to TRBJ2-1; 12 bases line up with TRBD2. Germline V gene lookup returns CDR1 LNHDA and CDR2 SQIVND (reference sequence). The CDR3 extends over 13 amino acids. J lost 13 bases, V lost 8 bases, and 9 bases had no gene match. DNA for the CDR3: TGTGCCAGTGGGGAAGGGACTAGCGGGTCTCAGTTCTTC. Translated, it gives CASGEGTSGSQFF.

The chain uses TRBV19 and TRBJ2-7; D might be TRBD1 (6 bases). CDR1 and CDR2 from the germline V gene are LNHDA and SQIVND (reference sequence). V lost 5 bases, J lost 3 bases, and 11 bases lay in between. The CDR3 covers 13 residues. CDR3 protein: CASSGGHLYEQYF. CDR3 nucleotide sequence: TGTGCCAGTAGTGGGGGACACCTCTACGAGCAGTACTTC.

The V and J genes are TRBV19 and TRBJ1-1; D is undetermined. The V end was cut by 4 bases, the J end by 6 bases, with 12 bases between. The CDR3 sequence is 13 residues long. Germline values: CDR1 LNHDA, CDR2 SQIVND (reference sequence). CDR3 in amino acids: CASSTPPGSEAFF. The CDR3 DNA is TGTGCCAGTAGTACCCCCCCGGGGTCTGAAGCTTTCTTT. Looking up the rest from reference TRBV19 and TRBJ1-1 gives the full variable domain: DGGITQSPKYLFRKEGQNVTLSCEQNLNHDAMYWYRQDPGQGLRLIYYSQIVNDFQKGDIAEGYSVSREKKESFPLTVTSAQKNPTAFYLCASSTPPGSEAFFGQGTRLTVV.

The V gene is TRBV5-1, the J gene TRBJ2-2; D gene uncertain. The CDR3 is 12 residues long. The ends were cut back, 0 bases at V and 7 bases at J, with 4 bases in the middle. Germline V CDR1 and CDR2: SGHRS, YFSETQ. Here the CDR3 DNA reads TGCGCCAGCAGCTTGGTCGGCGGGGAGCTGTTTTTT. This encodes CASSLVGGELFF.

The chain recombines TRBV10-3 with TRBJ1-1, with D perhaps TRBD1 (5 bases). V dropped 8 bases and J dropped 11 bases, with 15 bases sitting between them. The germline CDR1 and CDR2 sequences are ENHRY and SYGVKD. CDR3 length: 11 amino acids. The CDR3 nucleotides are TGTGCCATCGGGGACGGGGCGGGGGCTTTCTTT. It encodes CAIGDGAGAFF.

The chain is built from TRBV5-6 and TRBJ2-6; 7 bases match TRBD1. The CDR3 is 19 residues long. Losses at the gene ends were 0 bases for V and 3 bases for J; bases not matched to a gene: 12. Looked up from germline, CDR1 is SGHDT and CDR2 is YYEEEE. The CDR3 DNA reads TGTGCCAGCAGCTTGGAGCGGACAGGATCCCGCTATGGGGCCAACGTCCTGACTTTC. It yields the protein CASSLERTGSRYGANVLTF. Supplemented by reference TRBV5-6 and TRBJ2-6, the full variable domain reads DAGVTQSPTHLIKTRGQQVTLRCSPKSGHDTVSWYQQALGQGPQFIFQYYEEEERQRGNFPDRFSGHQFPNYSSELNVNALLLGDSALYLCASSLERTGSRYGANVLTFGAGSRLTVL.

The J gene is TRBJ1-6, the V gene TRBV28; D is perhaps TRBD1 (6 bases). The CDR3 sequence is 14 residues long. The germline V gene has CDR1 MDHEN and CDR2 SYDVKM. Trimming took 7 bases from V and 10 from J, leaving 17 bases between them. CDR3 sequence: CASNLGGSRSPLHF. The CDR3 DNA reads TGTGCCAGCAACTTAGGGGGTAGCAGATCACCCCTCCACTTT. Full variable domain (missing parts from reference TRBV28 and TRBJ1-6): DVKVTQSSRYLVKRTGEKVFLECVQDMDHENMFWYRQDPGLGLRLIYFSYDVKMKEKGDIPEGYSVSREKKERFSLILESASTNQTSMYLCASNLGGSRSPLHFGNGTRLTVT.

The rearrangement uses TRBV2 and TRBJ1-5, with TRBD1 matching 11 bases. The CDR3 is 15 amino acids. The germline CDR1 and CDR2 sequences are SNHLY and FYNNEI. The J segment lost 0 bases and the V segment lost 6 bases, leaving 1 base of the junction unmatched. CDR3 residues: CASRGQGGSNQPQHF. Here the CDR3 DNA reads TGTGCCAGCAGGGGACAGGGGGGTAGCAATCAGCCCCAGCATTTT.

J is TRBJ2-2 and V is TRBV18, with D possibly being TRBD1 (6 bases). The CDR3 loop spans 15 amino acids. CDR1 KGHSH and CDR2 LQKENI come from the germline V gene. Trimming took 0 bases from V and 4 from J, leaving 9 bases between them. CDR3 DNA sequence: TGTGCCAGCTCACCACCGGGGACACTCACCGGGGAGCTGTTTTTT. Its protein is CASSPPGTLTGELFF.

V and J are TRBV7-8 and TRBJ1-1, with TRBD1 as a possible D gene (6 bases). Trimming shortened V by 1 base and J by 0 bases, and 21 bases separated the two germline ends. There are 19 residues in the CDR3. Germline V gene lookup returns CDR1 SGHVS and CDR2 FQNEAQ. CDR3 DNA sequence: TGTGCCAGCAGCTTAGTAGTGGGGGGCGGGAGCAACATGAACACTGAAGCTTTCTTT. Encoded protein: CASSLVVGGGSNMNTEAFF.

The chain uses TRBV5-4 and TRBJ1-2; possibly TRBD1 for D (5 bases). This CDR3 has 15 residues. The V end was cut by 0 bases, the J end by 7 bases, with 16 bases between. The germline V gene has CDR1 SGHNT and CDR2 YYREEE (reference sequence). CDR3 DNA: TGTGCCAGCAGCTTGGAGGCGGGGCGAGCTTTTGGCTACACCTTC. Translating gives CASSLEAGRAFGYTF.

The V and J genes are TRBV4-1 and TRBJ2-1; D unclear. Trimming pared 2 bases from V and 7 bases from J, leaving 12 bases between. This CDR3 contains 14 residues. Per the germline V gene, CDR1 is MGHRA and CDR2 is YSYEKL. The CDR3 DNA reads as TGCGCCAGCAGCCAAACCCGCCCGGGTAATGAGCAGTTCTTC. Encoded protein: CASSQTRPGNEQFF.

J is TRBJ2-7 and V is TRBV6-5; possible D gene TRBD1, 6 bases. V was clipped by 5 bases and J by 2 bases, with 10 bases between them. Germline V CDR1 and CDR2: MNHEY, SVGAGI. The length of the CDR3 is 13 residues. The CDR3 nucleotides read TGTGCCAGCAGTCGGACAGCCGCCTACGAGCAGTACTTC. It translates to CASSRTAAYEQYF.

This chain joins TRBV6-4 and TRBJ1-1; D remains ambiguous. The CDR3 length is 19 residues. V was shortened by 0 bases and J by 3 bases, with 23 bases between the two germline ends. Germline V lookup: CDR1 MRHNA, CDR2 SNTAGT. CDR3 region: CASSDSIPNPGVGHTEAFF. CDR3 in DNA: TGTGCCAGCAGTGACTCCATTCCCAACCCCGGGGTAGGGCACACTGAAGCTTTCTTT.